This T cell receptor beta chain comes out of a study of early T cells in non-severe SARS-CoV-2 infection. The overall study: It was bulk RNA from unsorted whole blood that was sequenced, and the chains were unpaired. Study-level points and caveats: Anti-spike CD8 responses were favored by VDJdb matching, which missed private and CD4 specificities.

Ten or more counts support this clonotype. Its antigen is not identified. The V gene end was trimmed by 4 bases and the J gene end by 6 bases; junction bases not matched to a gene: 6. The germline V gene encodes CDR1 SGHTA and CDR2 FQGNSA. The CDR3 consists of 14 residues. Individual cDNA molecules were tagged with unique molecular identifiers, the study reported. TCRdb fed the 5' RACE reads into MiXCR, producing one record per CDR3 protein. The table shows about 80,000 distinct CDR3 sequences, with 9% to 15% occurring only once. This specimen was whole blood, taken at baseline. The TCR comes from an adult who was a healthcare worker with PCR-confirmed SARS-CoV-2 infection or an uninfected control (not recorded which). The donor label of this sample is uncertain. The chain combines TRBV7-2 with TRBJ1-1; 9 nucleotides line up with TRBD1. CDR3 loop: CASSSPQGAAEAFF. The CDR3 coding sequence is TGTGCCAGCAGCTCACCACAGGGGGCCGCTGAAGCTTTCTTT.